This T cell receptor beta chain was captured by sequencing in a study of monozygotic twins with inflammatory bowel disease. TCRdb re-called the 5' RACE reads and shows each CDR3 protein once, DNA omitted. In all, the sample yields some 210,000 distinct CDR3 sequences. The CDR3 totals 15 residues. CDR1 and CDR2 (germline): SGHRS, YFSETQ. The sequenced sample consisted of blood. This receptor was taken from a human donor with ulcerative colitis or Crohn's disease, or a healthy co-twin of an affected twin (not recorded which). This chain links TRBV5-1 with TRBJ2-1. The CDR3 spells CASSLLKFSYNEQFF.